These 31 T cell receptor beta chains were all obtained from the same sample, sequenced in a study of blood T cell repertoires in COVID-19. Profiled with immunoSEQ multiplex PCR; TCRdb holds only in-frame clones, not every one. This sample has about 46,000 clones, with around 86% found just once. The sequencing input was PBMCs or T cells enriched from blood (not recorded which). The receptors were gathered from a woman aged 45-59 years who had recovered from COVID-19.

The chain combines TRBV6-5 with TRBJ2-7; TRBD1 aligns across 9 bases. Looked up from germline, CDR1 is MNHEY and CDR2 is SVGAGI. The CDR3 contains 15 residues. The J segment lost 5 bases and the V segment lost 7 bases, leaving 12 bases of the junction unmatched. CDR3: CASTTPDRGVHEQYF. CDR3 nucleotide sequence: TGTGCCAGCACCACCCCAGACAGGGGGGTCCACGAGCAGTACTTC.

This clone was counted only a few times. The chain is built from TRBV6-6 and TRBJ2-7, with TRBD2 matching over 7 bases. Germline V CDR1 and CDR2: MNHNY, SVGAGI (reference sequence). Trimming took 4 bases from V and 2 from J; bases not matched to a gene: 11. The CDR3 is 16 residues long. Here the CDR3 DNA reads TGTGCCAGCAGTTCCTCTCGTGGCGGGGGAACCTACGAGCAGTACTTC. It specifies CASSSSRGGGTYEQYF.

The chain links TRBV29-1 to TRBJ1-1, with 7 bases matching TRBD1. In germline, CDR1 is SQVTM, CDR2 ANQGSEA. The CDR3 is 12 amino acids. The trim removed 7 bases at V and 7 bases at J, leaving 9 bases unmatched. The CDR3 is CSAGTELNEAFF. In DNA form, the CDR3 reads TGCAGCGCCGGGACAGAACTTAATGAAGCTTTCTTT.

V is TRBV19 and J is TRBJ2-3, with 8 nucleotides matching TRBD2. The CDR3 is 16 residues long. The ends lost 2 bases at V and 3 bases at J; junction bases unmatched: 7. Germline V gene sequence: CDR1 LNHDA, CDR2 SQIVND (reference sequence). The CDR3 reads CASSIRTGGPTDTQYF. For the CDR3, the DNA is TGTGCCAGTAGTATAAGGACGGGGGGGCCGACAGATACGCAGTATTTT. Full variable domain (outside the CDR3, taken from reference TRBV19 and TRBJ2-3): DGGITQSPKYLFRKEGQNVTLSCEQNLNHDAMYWYRQDPGQGLRLIYYSQIVNDFQKGDIAEGYSVSREKKESFPLTVTSAQKNPTAFYLCASSIRTGGPTDTQYFGPGTRLTVL.

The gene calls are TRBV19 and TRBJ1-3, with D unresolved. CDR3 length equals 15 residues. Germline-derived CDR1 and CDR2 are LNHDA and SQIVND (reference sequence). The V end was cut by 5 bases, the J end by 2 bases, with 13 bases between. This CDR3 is CASSLGGRAGNTIYF. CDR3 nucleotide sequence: TGTGCCAGTAGTCTCGGCGGAAGAGCTGGAAACACCATATATTTT.

The DNA for the CDR3 is TGTGCCAGCTCACCAGGGTCCGGGTCTTCTGGCTACACCTTC. This codes for CASSPGSGSSGYTF. The chain joins TRBV18 to TRBJ1-2; D is uncertain. This CDR3 is 14 amino acids long. CDR1 KGHSH and CDR2 LQKENI come from the germline V gene. Trimming stripped 2 bases from V and 7 bases from J, with 14 bases between.

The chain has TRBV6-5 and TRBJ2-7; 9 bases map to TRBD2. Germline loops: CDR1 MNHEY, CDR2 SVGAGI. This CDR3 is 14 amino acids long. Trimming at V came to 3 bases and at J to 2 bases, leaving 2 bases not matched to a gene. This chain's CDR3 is CASSYSGGTYEQYF. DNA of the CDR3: TGTGCCAGCAGTTATAGCGGGGGAACCTACGAGCAGTACTTC.

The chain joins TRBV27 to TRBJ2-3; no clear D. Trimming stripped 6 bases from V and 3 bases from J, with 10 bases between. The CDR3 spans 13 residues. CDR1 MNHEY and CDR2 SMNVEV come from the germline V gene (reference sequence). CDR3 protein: CASRAVGTDTQYF. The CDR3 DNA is TGTGCCAGCAGGGCGGTTGGGACAGATACGCAGTATTTT.

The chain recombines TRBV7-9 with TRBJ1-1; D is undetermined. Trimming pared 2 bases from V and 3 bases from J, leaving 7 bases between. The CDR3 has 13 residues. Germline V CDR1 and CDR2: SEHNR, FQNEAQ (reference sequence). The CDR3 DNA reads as TGTGCCAGCAGCTTAAGTACTCACACTGAAGCTTTCTTT. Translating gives CASSLSTHTEAFF.

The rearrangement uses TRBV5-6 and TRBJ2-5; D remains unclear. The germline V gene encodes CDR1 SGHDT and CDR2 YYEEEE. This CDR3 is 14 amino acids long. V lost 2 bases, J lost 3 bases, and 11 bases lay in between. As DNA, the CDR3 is TGTGCCAGCAGCTTTGGGTCGCAGGAAGAGACCCAGTACTTC. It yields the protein CASSFGSQEETQYF.

The CDR3 sequence: CASSPRGGRIKAFF. DNA of the CDR3: TGTGCCAGCAGCCCAAGGGGGGGCCGGATCAAAGCTTTCTTT. The V call is TRBV3-1 (or the pseudogene TRBV3-2), the J call TRBJ1-1, with D perhaps TRBD1 (6 bases). The V end lost 4 bases, the J end lost 9 bases, and 18 bases lay between the germline ends. Germline V CDR1 and CDR2: LGHDT, YNNKEL (reference sequence). CDR3 size: 14 residues.

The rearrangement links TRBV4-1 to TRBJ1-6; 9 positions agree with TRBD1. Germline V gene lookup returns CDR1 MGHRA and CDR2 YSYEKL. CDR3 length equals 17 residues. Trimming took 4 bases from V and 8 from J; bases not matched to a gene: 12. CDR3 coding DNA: TGCGCCAGCAGCCCTCTTGACAGGGGGTCTCAGGATTCACCCCTCCACTTT. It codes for CASSPLDRGSQDSPLHF.

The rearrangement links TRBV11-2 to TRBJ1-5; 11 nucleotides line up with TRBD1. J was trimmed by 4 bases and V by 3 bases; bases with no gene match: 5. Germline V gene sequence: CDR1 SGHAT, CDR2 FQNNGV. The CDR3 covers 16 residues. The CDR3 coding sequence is TGTGCCAGCAGCTTCACCGGGACAGGGGGGAATCAGCCCCAGCATTTT. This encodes CASSFTGTGGNQPQHF.

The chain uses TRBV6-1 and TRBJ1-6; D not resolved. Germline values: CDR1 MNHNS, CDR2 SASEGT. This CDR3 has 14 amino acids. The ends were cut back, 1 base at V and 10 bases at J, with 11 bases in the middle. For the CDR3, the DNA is TGTGCCAGCAGTGAAGGGCCAGCAGGATCACCCCTCCACTTT. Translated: CASSEGPAGSPLHF.

The CDR3 region has the DNA TGTGCCAGCAGCCAAGCGGGAAGAGCCCTTAGTAAGCCCCAGCATTTT. Amino acids: CASSQAGRALSKPQHF. The V and J genes are TRBV3-1 (or the pseudogene TRBV3-2) and TRBJ1-5; D is uncertain. CDR1 and CDR2 from the germline V gene are LGHDT and YNNKEL (reference sequence). This CDR3 spans 16 amino acids. Trimming left V 1 base short and J 8 bases short, with 18 bases between.

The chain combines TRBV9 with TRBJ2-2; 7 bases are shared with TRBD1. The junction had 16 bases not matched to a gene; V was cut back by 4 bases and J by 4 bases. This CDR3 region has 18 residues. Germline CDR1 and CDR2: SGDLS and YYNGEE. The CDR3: CASSRPGQSTKGTGELFF. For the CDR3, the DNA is TGTGCCAGCAGCCGACCGGGACAGTCAACAAAAGGCACCGGGGAGCTGTTTTTT.

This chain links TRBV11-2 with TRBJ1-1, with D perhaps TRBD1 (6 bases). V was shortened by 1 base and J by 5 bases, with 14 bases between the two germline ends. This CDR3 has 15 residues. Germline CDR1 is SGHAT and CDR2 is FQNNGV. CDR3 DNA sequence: TGTGCCAGCAGCTTAGCGACAGGTTTGAGGACTGAAGCTTTCTTT. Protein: CASSLATGLRTEAFF. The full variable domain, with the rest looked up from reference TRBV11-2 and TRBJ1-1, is EAGVAQSPRYKIIEKRQSVAFWCNPISGHATLYWYQQILGQGPKLLIQFQNNGVVDDSQLPKDRFSAERLKGVDSTLKIQPAKLEDSAVYLCASSLATGLRTEAFFGQGTRLTVV.

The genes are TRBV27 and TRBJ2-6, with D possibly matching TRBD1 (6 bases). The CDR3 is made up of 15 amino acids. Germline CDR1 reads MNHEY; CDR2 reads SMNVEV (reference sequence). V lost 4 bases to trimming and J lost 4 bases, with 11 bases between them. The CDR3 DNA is TGTGCCAGCAGTTCCCCCGGGACAGGGGCCAACGTCCTGACTTTC. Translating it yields CASSSPGTGANVLTF.

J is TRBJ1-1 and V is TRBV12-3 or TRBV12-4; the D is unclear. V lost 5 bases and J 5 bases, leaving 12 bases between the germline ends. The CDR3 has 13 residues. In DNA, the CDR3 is TGTGCCAGCAGTCCCTACTCATTAACTGAAGCTTTCTTT. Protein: CASSPYSLTEAFF.

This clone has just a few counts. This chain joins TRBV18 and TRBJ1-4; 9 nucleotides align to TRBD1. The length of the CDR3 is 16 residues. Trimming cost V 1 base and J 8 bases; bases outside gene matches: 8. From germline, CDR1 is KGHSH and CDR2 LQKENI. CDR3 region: CASSPLPGQGYEKLFF. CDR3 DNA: TGTGCCAGCTCACCACTCCCGGGACAGGGCTACGAAAAACTGTTTTTT.

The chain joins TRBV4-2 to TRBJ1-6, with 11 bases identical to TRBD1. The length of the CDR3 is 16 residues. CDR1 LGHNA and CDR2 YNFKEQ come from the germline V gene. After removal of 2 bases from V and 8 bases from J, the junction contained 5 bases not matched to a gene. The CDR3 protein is CASSQSGTGGYSPLHF. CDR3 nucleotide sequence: TGTGCCAGCAGCCAATCCGGGACAGGGGGGTATTCACCCCTCCACTTT.

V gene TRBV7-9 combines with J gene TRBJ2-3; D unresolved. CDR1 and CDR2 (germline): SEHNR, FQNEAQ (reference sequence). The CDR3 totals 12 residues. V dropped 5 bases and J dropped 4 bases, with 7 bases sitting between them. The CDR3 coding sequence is TGTGCCAGCAGCACAACCCCAGATACGCAGTATTTT. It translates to CASSTTPDTQYF.

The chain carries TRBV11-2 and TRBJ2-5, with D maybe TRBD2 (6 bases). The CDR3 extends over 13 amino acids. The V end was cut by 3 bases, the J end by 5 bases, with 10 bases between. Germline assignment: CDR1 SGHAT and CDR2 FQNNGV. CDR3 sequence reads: CASSFRGSETQYF. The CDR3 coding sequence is TGTGCCAGCAGCTTCCGGGGGTCGGAGACCCAGTACTTC.

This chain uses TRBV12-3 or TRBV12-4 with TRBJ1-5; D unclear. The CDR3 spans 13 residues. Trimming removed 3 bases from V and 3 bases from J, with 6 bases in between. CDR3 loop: CASSLQYNQPQHF. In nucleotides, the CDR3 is TGTGCCAGCAGTTTGCAGTACAATCAGCCCCAGCATTTT.

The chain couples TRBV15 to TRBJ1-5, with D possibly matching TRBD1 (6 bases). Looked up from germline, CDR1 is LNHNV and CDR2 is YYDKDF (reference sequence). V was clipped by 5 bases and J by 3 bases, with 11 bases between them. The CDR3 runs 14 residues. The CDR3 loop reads CATSQYRANQPQHF. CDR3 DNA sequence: TGTGCCACCAGCCAATACAGGGCCAATCAGCCCCAGCATTTT.

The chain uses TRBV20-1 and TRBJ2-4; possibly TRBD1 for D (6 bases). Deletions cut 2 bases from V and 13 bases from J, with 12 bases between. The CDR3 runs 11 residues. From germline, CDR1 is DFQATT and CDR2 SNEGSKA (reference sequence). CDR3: CSARPRTVQYF. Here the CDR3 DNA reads TGCAGTGCTAGACCCAGGACAGTCCAGTACTTC.

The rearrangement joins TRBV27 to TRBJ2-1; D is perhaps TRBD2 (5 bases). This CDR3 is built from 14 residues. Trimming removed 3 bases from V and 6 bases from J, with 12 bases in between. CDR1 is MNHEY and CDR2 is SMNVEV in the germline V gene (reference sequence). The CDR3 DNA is TGTGCCAGCAGTTTTAAGCGGCGGAGCAATGAGCAGTTCTTC. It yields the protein CASSFKRRSNEQFF.

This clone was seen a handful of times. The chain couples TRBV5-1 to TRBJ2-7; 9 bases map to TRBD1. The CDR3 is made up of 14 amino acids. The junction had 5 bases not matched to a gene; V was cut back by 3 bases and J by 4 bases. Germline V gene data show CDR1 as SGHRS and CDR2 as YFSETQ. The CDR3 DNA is TGCGCCAGCAGCTGGGGACAGGGTACTTACGAGCAGTACTTC. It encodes CASSWGQGTYEQYF.

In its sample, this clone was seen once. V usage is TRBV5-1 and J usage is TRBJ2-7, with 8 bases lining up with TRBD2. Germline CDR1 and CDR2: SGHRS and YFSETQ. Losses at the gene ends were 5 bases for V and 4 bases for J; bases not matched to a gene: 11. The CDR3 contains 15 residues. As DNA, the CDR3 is TGCGCCAGCAGACAGCTGAGCGGGAGAACATACGAGCAGTACTTC. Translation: CASRQLSGRTYEQYF.

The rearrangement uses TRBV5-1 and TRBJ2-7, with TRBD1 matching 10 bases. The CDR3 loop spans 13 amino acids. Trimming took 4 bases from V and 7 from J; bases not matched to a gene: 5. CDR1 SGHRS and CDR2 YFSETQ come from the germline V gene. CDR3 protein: CASSLGTGEEQYF. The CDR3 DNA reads TGCGCCAGCAGCCTGGGGACAGGGGAAGAGCAGTACTTC.

CDR3 coding DNA: TGTGCCACCAGCCCGCTCCTGGACAGTCTGAGCTACACCTTC. This translates into CATSPLLDSLSYTF. The gene calls are TRBV15 and TRBJ1-2, with D possibly TRBD1 on 6 matching bases. Trimming stripped 5 bases from V and 9 bases from J, with 19 bases between. The CDR3 covers 14 residues. The germline gives CDR1 LNHNV, CDR2 YYDKDF (reference sequence).